The entry below gives a single TCR beta chain sequence along with its context. Different DNA sequences within this sample yield the same CDR3. Assay used: immunoSEQ multiplex PCR; TCRdb lists only in-frame clones, some missing. The table has approximately 47,000 clones, roughly 89% seen once. Germline V CDR1 and CDR2: SGHVS, FQNEAQ. The CDR3 covers 11 residues. Deletions cut 2 bases from V and 7 bases from J, with 2 bases between. This specimen comes from a study of OX40 agonist ivuxolimab in advanced cancers. Study-wide context: The dose-escalation cohort was approximately 84% male, with a mean age of 60 years, ranging about 23 to 79. Partial responses were observed in three patients, of whom one had hepatocellular carcinoma and two had cutaneous melanoma.

The material was CD4+ or CD8+ T cells sorted from blood, obtained in a trial of the OX40 agonist ivuxolimab. The chain carries TRBV7-8 and TRBJ1-4; D remains ambiguous. The clonotype was recovered from an adult with an advanced solid tumor such as melanoma, head and neck, liver or kidney cancer. DNA for the CDR3: TGTGCCAGCAGCTTAAGTGAAAAACTGTTTTTT. Translation gives CASSLSEKLFF.